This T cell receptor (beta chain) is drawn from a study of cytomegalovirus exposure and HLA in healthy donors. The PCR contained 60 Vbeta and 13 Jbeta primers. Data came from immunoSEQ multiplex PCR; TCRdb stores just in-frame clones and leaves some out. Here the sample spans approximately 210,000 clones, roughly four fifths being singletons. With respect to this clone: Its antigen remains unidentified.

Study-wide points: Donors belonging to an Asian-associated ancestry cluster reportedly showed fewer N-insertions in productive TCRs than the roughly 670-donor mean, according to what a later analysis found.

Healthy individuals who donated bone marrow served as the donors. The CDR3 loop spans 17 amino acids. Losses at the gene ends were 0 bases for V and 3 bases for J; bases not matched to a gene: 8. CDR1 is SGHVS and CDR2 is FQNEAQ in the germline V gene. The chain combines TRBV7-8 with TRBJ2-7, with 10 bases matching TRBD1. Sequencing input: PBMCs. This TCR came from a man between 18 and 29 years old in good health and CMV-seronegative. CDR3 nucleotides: TGTGCCAGCAGCTTAGCGGAAATGACAGGGGGCTACTACGAGCAGTACTTC. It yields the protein CASSLAEMTGGYYEQYF.